A selection of T cell receptor beta chains follows, all from one sample in a study of regulatory T cells in long-lasting Graves disease. TCRdb re-called the multiplex PCR reads through MiXCR, storing one row per CDR3 protein. Counted here are 420,000 or so distinct CDR3 sequences, around 20% occurring once; the ten biggest clones make up around 24%. The sample was peripheral blood mononuclear cells (PBMCs), taken when the disease was refractory, from a patient treated with antithyroid drugs. The receptors were gathered from a female donor with Graves disease. CDR3s include the opening cysteine and the closing phenylalanine or tryptophan. Size is stated for part of the rows, as once, few or many counts, or as a class when the clone is expanded.

>TRBV28|TRBJ2-2|-
CASTPWGLAGGPDTGELFF
>TRBV27|TRBJ1-2|few
CASSPRTVDNYGYTF
>TRBV28|TRBJ2-4|many
CASSSSAGGNIQYF
>TRBV29-1|TRBJ1-1|-
CSAVAGGNTEAFF
>TRBV19|TRBJ1-1|-
CATATGNTEAFF
>TRBV2|TRBJ2-5|many
CASRNRETETQYF
>TRBV28|TRBJ1-2|many
CASSLRRSNYGYTF
>TRBV10-3|TRBJ2-5|-
CAISESIDRQETQYF
>TRBV20-1|TRBJ1-5|-
CSASLQYSNQPQHF
>TRBV9|TRBJ2-7|few
CASSVTETAGGLREQYF
>TRBV2|TRBJ2-1|-
CASKLRPSSDNEQFF
>TRBV28|TRBJ1-2|-
CASSPPQENYGYTF
>TRBV6-5|TRBJ2-5|few
CASSYSWSVGETQYF
>TRBV18|TRBJ1-1|-
CASSPPGQGVLDTEAFF
>TRBV15|TRBJ2-7|few
CATSRDPQSSYEQYF
>TRBV13|TRBJ2-7|-
CASSFSPGGGSSYEQYF
>TRBV5-4|TRBJ2-3|-
CASSLGGGSSADTQYF
>TRBV6-2/TRBV6-3|TRBJ1-1|-
CASSDKARVGTEAFF
>TRBV6-2/TRBV6-3|TRBJ2-2|few
CASSTGLAGSNTGELFF
>TRBV15|TRBJ2-2|-
CATSRVKSGGELFF
>TRBV7-3|TRBJ1-6|few
CASSLRSGGNNSPLHF
>TRBV20-1|TRBJ1-1|many
CSALALNTEAFF
>TRBV6-1|TRBJ2-7|-
CASNGGESYEQYF
>TRBV27|TRBJ2-5|few
CASSSAGGRKTQYF
>TRBV5-4|TRBJ2-2|few
CASSSDSNTGELFF
>TRBV19|TRBJ1-1|-
CASRPLIRGTEAFF
>TRBV20-1|TRBJ2-1|-
CSASGRSGSSYNEQFF